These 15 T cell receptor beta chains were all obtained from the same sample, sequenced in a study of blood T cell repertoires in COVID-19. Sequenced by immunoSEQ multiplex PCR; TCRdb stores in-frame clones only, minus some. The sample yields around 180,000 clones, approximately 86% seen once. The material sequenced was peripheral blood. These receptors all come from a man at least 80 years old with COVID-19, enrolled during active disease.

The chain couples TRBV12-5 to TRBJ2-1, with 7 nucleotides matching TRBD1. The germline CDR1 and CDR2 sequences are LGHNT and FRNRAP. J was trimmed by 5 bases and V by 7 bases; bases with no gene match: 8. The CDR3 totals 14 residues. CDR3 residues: CASARDSGNNEQFF. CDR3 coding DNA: TGTGCTAGTGCAAGGGACAGTGGGAACAATGAGCAGTTCTTC.

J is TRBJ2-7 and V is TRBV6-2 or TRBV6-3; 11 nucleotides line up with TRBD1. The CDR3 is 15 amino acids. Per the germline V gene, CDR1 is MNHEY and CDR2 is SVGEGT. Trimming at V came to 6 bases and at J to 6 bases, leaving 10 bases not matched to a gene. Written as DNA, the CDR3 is TGTGCCAGCAGCCCCGGGACAGGGGGGACTTCCGAGCAGTACTTC. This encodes CASSPGTGGTSEQYF.

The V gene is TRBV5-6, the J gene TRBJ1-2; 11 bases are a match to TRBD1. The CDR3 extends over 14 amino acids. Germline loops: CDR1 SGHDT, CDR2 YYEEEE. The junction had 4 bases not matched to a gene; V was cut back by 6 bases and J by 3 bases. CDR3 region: CASTKGQGDYGYTF. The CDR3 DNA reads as TGTGCCAGCACTAAGGGACAGGGGGACTATGGCTACACCTTC.

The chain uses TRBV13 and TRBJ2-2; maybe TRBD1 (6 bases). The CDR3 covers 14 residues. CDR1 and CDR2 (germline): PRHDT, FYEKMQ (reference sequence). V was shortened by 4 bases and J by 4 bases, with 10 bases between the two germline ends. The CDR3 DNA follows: TGTGCCAGCAGCTCCACAGGGCCCACCGGGGAGCTGTTTTTT. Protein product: CASSSTGPTGELFF.

CDR3 in amino acids: CASSQTQGDSPLHF. The DNA for the CDR3 is TGCGCCAGCAGTCAGACGCAGGGGGATTCACCCCTCCACTTT. J is TRBJ1-6 and V is TRBV5-1, with 7 bases matching TRBD1. In germline, CDR1 is SGHRS, CDR2 YFSETQ. Germline trimming cut 5 bases from V and 8 bases from J; bases unmatched to any gene: 7. This CDR3 contains 14 residues.

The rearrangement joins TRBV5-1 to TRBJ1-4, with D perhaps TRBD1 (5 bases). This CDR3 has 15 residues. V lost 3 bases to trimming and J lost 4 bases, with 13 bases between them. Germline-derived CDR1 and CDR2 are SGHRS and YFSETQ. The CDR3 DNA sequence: TGCGCCAGCAGCTACGACAGTTCCAATAATGAAAAACTGTTTTTT. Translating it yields CASSYDSSNNEKLFF.

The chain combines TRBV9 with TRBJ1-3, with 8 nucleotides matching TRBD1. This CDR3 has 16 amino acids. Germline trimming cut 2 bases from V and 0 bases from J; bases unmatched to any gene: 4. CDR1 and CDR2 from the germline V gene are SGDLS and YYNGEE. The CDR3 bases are TGTGCCAGCAGCGTGGGGACAGGCAACTCTGGAAACACCATATATTTT. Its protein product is CASSVGTGNSGNTIYF.

The CDR3 is CASSFLTDTQYF. In nucleotides, the CDR3 is TGTGCCAGCAGTTTCCTGACAGATACGCAGTATTTT. J is TRBJ2-3 and V is TRBV12-3 or TRBV12-4; D call uncertain. V shed 3 bases and J shed 3 bases, with 4 bases lying between them. CDR3 length: 12 residues.

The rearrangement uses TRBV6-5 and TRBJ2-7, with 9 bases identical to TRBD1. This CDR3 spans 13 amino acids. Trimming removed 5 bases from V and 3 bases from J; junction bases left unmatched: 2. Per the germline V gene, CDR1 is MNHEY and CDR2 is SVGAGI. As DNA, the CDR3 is TGTGCCAGCAGTCCGACAGGGGGCTACGAGCAGTACTTC. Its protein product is CASSPTGGYEQYF.

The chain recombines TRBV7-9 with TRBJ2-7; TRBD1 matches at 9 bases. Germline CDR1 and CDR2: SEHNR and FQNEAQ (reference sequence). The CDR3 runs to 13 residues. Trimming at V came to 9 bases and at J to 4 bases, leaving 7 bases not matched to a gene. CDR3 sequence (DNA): TGTGCCAGGTTAACAGGGGGCAAATACGAGCAGTACTTC. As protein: CARLTGGKYEQYF.

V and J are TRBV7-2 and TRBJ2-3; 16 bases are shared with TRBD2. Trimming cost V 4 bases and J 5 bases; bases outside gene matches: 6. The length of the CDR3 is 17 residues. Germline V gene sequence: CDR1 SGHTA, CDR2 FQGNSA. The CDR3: CASSSGTSGGAIDTQYF. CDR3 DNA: TGTGCCAGCAGCTCCGGGACTAGCGGGGGGGCGATAGATACGCAGTATTTT.

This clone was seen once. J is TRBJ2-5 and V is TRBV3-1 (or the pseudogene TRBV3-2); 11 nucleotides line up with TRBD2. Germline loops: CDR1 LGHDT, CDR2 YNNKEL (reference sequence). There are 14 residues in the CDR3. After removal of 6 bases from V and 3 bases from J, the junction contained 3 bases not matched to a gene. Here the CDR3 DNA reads TGTGCCAGCAGTCCTAGCGGGGGGAAAGAGACCCAGTACTTC. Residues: CASSPSGGKETQYF.

CDR3 nucleotides: TGTGCCAGCTCACCAATGCTAGCGGGGCTCCAAGAGACCCAGTACTTC. Its translation is CASSPMLAGLQETQYF. The chain uses TRBV18 and TRBJ2-5, with 9 nucleotides matching TRBD2. The ends lost 2 bases at V and 1 base at J; junction bases unmatched: 5. This CDR3 comprises 16 residues. Germline V gene lookup returns CDR1 KGHSH and CDR2 LQKENI.

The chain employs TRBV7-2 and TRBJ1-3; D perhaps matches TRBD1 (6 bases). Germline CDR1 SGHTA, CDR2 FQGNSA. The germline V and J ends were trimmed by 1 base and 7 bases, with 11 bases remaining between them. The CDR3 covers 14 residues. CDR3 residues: CASSLVGQGNTIYF. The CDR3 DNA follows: TGTGCCAGCAGCTTAGTTGGGCAGGGGAACACCATATATTTT.

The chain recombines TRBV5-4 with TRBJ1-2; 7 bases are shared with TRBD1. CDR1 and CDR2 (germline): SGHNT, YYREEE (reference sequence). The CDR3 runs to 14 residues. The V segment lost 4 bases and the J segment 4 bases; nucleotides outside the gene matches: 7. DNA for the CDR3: TGTGCCAGCAGCACCGGGACAGAGGCCTATGGCTACACCTTC. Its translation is CASSTGTEAYGYTF.